What follows are 3 T cell receptor beta chains derived from one specimen sequenced in a study of T cell repertoires in cytomegalovirus infection. MiXCR, run by TCRdb on the reads, gives a single entry per CDR3 protein. The profile shows 200,000 to 300,000 distinct CDR3 sequences, 12% to 15% of them singletons. Source material: PBMCs. Source of these receptors: a human donor in good health (CMV status not recorded). Some clones in this sample may be carry-over from other donors' samples.

This clonotype was detected a few times. V is TRBV25-1 and J is TRBJ2-5, with D uncertain. CDR3 size: 15 residues. Germline V CDR1 and CDR2: MGHDK, SYGVNS. Trimming cost V 3 bases and J 2 bases, with 13 bases left between them. The CDR3 region is CASSDPRIVQETQYF. CDR3 DNA: TGTGCCAGCAGTGATCCCAGGATTGTGCAAGAGACCCAGTACTTC.

This sequence joins TRBV15 and TRBJ2-1, with 10 bases fitting TRBD2. The V gene end was trimmed by 7 bases and the J gene end by 3 bases; junction bases not matched to a gene: 6. The CDR3 is 15 amino acids. Per the germline V gene, CDR1 is LNHNV and CDR2 is YYDKDF (reference sequence). The CDR3 coding sequence is TGTGCCACCAAGGCTAGCGGGGGTGGCTACAATGAGCAGTTCTTC. Translated: CATKASGGGYNEQFF.

This clonotype was observed many times. The chain has TRBV4-3 and TRBJ2-4; D is possibly TRBD1 or TRBD2 (6 bases each). The CDR3 covers 15 residues. The V gene's germline CDR1 is LGHNA and CDR2 YSLEER. Trimming pared 1 base from V and 9 bases from J, leaving 16 bases between. The CDR3 region is CASSQVGGVEGIQYF. The CDR3 DNA follows: TGCGCCAGCAGCCAAGTAGGGGGAGTGGAGGGCATTCAGTACTTC.